A single sample is the source of the 25 T cell receptor beta chains below, sequenced in a study of molecular identifiers for immune sequencing clone quantification. TCRdb itself ran the PCR reads through MiXCR, one entry per CDR3 protein. The table lists about 640,000 distinct CDR3 sequences, 15% to 20% of them singletons. Sample: naive CD8+ T cells from blood, with Jurkat cell RNA spiked in. Subset denoted: FACS-sorted CD8+CD4-CCR7+CD45RA+ naive T cells. The receptors come from a human donor in good health. Some libraries in this study had Jurkat cell RNA spiked in.

This clonotype came up many times. The chain recombines TRBV7-9 with TRBJ2-7; the match to TRBD1 covers 11 bases. After removal of 6 bases from V and 0 bases from J, the junction contained 4 bases not matched to a gene. This CDR3 contains 15 residues. The germline V gene has CDR1 SEHNR and CDR2 FQNEAQ (reference sequence). The CDR3 sequence: CASRNGQGASYEQYF. The CDR3, as DNA: TGTGCCAGCAGGAACGGACAGGGGGCCTCCTACGAGCAGTACTTC.

This clonotype was seen at least ten times. The V gene is TRBV15, the J gene TRBJ2-1, with 8 bases lining up with TRBD1. Germline lookup yields CDR1 LNHNV and CDR2 YYDKDF (reference sequence). Trimming took 1 base from V and 2 from J; bases not matched to a gene: 1. The CDR3 runs to 15 residues. CDR3 bases: TGTGCCACCAGCAGAGGGACAGGGACCTACAATGAGCAGTTCTTC. This codes for CATSRGTGTYNEQFF.

This chain joins TRBV30 and TRBJ2-3; tentative D call: TRBD1 (5 bases). The CDR3 is 15 residues long. From germline, CDR1 is GTSNPN and CDR2 SVGIG (reference sequence). Trimming took 2 bases from V and 3 from J, leaving 15 bases between them. The CDR3 DNA is TGTGCCTGGAGTCTCGCAGGGATGGGGACAGATACGCAGTATTTT. It yields the protein CAWSLAGMGTDTQYF.

This clonotype was counted a few times. Since no conserved phenylalanine or tryptophan closes the CDR3, a read error is the likely cause. The J gene is TRBJ2-7, the V gene TRBV7-9; D is undetermined. The V end lost 5 bases, the J end lost 3 bases, and 14 bases lay between the germline ends. The V gene's germline CDR1 is SEHNR and CDR2 FQNEAQ (reference sequence). The CDR3 has 14 residues. In DNA form, the CDR3 reads TGTGCCAGCAGCGGGCCCTCCAGCCTCTACGAGCAGTACTAC. The encoded protein is CASSGPSSLYEQYY.

Turning to this clonotype: A read error may explain this, as a much larger clone is one base away. V is TRBV7-9 and J is TRBJ1-6; 9 bases line up with TRBD1. The CDR3 is made up of 14 amino acids. Germline assignment: CDR1 SEHNR and CDR2 FQNEAQ (reference sequence). The CDR3 protein is CTSSFGQGNSPLHF. CDR3 nucleotide sequence: TGTACCAGCAGCTTCGGACAGGGGAATTCACCCCTCCACTTT.

This clonotype was picked up many times. This chain connects TRBV4-1 to TRBJ2-2; the D gene is possibly TRBD2 (6 bases). CDR1 is MGHRA and CDR2 is YSYEKL in the germline V gene. CDR3 length equals 16 residues. V lost 0 bases and J lost 1, with 9 bases in between. CDR3 protein: CASSQDGGRNTGELFF. The CDR3 coding sequence is TGCGCCAGCAGCCAAGATGGGGGGAGGAACACCGGGGAGCTGTTTTTT.

Notes on this clonotype: Germline and junction disagree at one end, which may indicate a read error. The rearrangement links TRBV13 to TRBJ1-1; TRBD1 might be the D (5 bases). The CDR3 runs 15 residues. Looked up from germline, CDR1 is PRHDT and CDR2 is FYEKMQ (reference sequence). CDR3 protein: CASSLRGYGNAEAFF. As DNA, the CDR3 is TGTGCCAGCAGCTTGCGGGGGTATGGGAACGCTGAAGCTTTCTTT.

Ten or more counts support this clonotype. This sequence joins TRBV27 and TRBJ2-2; the match to TRBD1 covers 8 bases. This CDR3 is 18 amino acids long. Losses at the gene ends were 2 bases for V and 7 bases for J; bases not matched to a gene: 15. Germline V lookup: CDR1 MNHEY, CDR2 SMNVEV (reference sequence). The CDR3 coding sequence is TGTGCCAGCAGTTTAAAGCGGAGGGGGACAGGTGCAATCGGGGAGCTGTTTTTT. Protein: CASSLKRRGTGAIGELFF.

This clonotype showed up just a few times. The V call is TRBV9, the J call TRBJ1-1; 9 nucleotides align to TRBD1. The germline gives CDR1 SGDLS, CDR2 YYNGEE. V shed 4 bases, J shed 0 bases, and the junction held 4 bases outside the gene matches. The CDR3 contains 15 residues. The CDR3 DNA reads as TGTGCCAGCAGCAGACAGGGGGGGATGAACACTGAAGCTTTCTTT. It is translated as CASSRQGGMNTEAFF.

This clonotype was detected ten times or more. The genes are TRBV24-1 and TRBJ2-1; no reliable D call. This CDR3 has 12 amino acids. V was clipped by 10 bases and J by 8 bases, with 14 bases between them. Germline CDR1 KGHDR, CDR2 SFDVKD. Here the CDR3 reads CATSQPNHEQFF. For the CDR3, the DNA is TGTGCCACAAGCCAGCCCAACCATGAGCAGTTCTTC.

This clonotype has ten or more counts. The chain has TRBV5-6 and TRBJ2-7; a weak D match, TRBD2 (6 bases). This CDR3 comprises 14 residues. The V end was cut by 5 bases, the J end by 2 bases, with 14 bases between. Per the germline V gene, CDR1 is SGHDT and CDR2 is YYEEEE. In DNA form, the CDR3 reads TGTGCCAGCAGTTTCGCGGGGCTGACCTACGAGCAGTACTTC. Its protein is CASSFAGLTYEQYF.

Many counts were recorded for this clonotype. The V gene is TRBV5-1, the J gene TRBJ2-3; TRBD1 agrees at 7 bases. CDR3 size: 17 residues. Germline trimming cut 0 bases from V and 4 bases from J; bases unmatched to any gene: 11. CDR1 and CDR2 from the germline V gene are SGHRS and YFSETQ. The CDR3 sequence: CASSLGPGTGVPDTQYF. CDR3 in DNA: TGCGCCAGCAGCTTGGGTCCTGGTACAGGGGTCCCAGATACGCAGTATTTT.

The V call is TRBV2, the J call TRBJ1-4; 9 positions agree with TRBD1. The CDR3 runs to 16 residues. With V trimmed by 7 bases and J by 6 bases, 12 bases remained unmatched. The germline V gene has CDR1 SNHLY and CDR2 FYNNEI. The CDR3 DNA is TGTGCCAGCAAGGGACAGGGATATTCGGTAGATGAAAAACTGTTTTTT. Translating gives CASKGQGYSVDEKLFF.

This CDR3 is CASSAGTSGRYGGELFF. CDR3 DNA: TGCGCCAGCAGCGCCGGGACTAGCGGGAGGTACGGCGGGGAGCTGTTTTTT. The chain links TRBV5-1 to TRBJ2-2, with 15 bases fitting TRBD2. The CDR3 runs to 17 residues. V lost 4 bases to trimming and J lost 7 bases; unmatched junction nucleotides: 8. CDR1 and CDR2 (germline): SGHRS, YFSETQ.

This clonotype has a count of ten or more. The gene calls are TRBV28 and TRBJ1-5; unclear D gene. The CDR3 is 12 residues long. V was cut by 2 bases and J by 6 bases, with 5 bases left in between. Per the germline V gene, CDR1 is MDHEN and CDR2 is SYDVKM. For the CDR3, the DNA is TGTGCCAGCAGTTTAACCAGTCAGCCCCAGCATTTT. It specifies CASSLTSQPQHF.

This chain joins TRBV6-4 and TRBJ1-5; D remains unclear. Trimming shortened V by 2 bases and J by 11 bases, and 22 bases separated the two germline ends. This CDR3 region has 16 residues. Germline CDR1 is MRHNA and CDR2 is SNTAGT. The CDR3 loop is CASSDRTGPLFSSQHF. DNA of the CDR3: TGTGCCAGCAGTGACCGAACGGGTCCTTTATTCTCGTCCCAGCATTTT.

In this sample, this clonotype turned up many times. This sequence joins TRBV7-2 and TRBJ2-7; D is undetermined. Trimming took 0 bases from V and 2 from J, leaving 8 bases between them. Germline CDR1 is SGHTA and CDR2 is FQGNSA. CDR3 length: 14 residues. The CDR3 sequence is CASSLAANPYEQYF. The DNA for the CDR3 is TGTGCCAGCAGCTTAGCGGCTAACCCCTACGAGCAGTACTTC.

Points on this clonotype: This may be a read error, as it is one base from a much larger clone. The chain is built from TRBV4-3 and TRBJ1-1; no definite D call. CDR1 is LGHNA and CDR2 is YSLEER in the germline V gene. There are 16 residues in the CDR3. Written as DNA, the CDR3 is TGCGCCAGCGGCCAAGATGGAAAAGGAGGGAGCACTGAAGCTTTCTTT. Translation: CASGQDGKGGSTEAFF.

As concerns this clonotype: A read error may explain this, as a much larger clone is one base away. The chain carries TRBV27 and TRBJ2-7, with 8 bases matching TRBD1. CDR1 and CDR2 (germline): MNHEY, SMNVEV (reference sequence). The CDR3 has 13 residues. V shed 5 bases, J shed 5 bases, and the junction held 5 bases outside the gene matches. This chain's CDR3 is CASSGADRDEQYF. CDR3 sequence (DNA): TGTGCCAGCAGTGGGGCGGACAGGGACGAGCAGTACTTC.

Regarding this clonotype: One base away lies a much larger clone, so this may be a sequencing read error. This chain uses TRBV3-1 with TRBJ2-3, with 7 bases identical to TRBD2. The CDR3 length is 15 residues. Germline lookup yields CDR1 LGHDT and CDR2 YNNKEL (reference sequence). DNA of the CDR3: TGTGCCAGCAGTGTTAGCGGGTCCCGCACAGGTACGCAGTATTTT. This codes for CASSVSGSRTGTQYF.

In its sample, this clonotype was seen many times. The chain combines TRBV2 with TRBJ2-5, with D tentatively TRBD1 (6 bases). The CDR3 has 14 amino acids. V lost 3 bases and J lost 0, with 8 bases in between. Germline V gene sequence: CDR1 SNHLY, CDR2 FYNNEI. The CDR3 DNA reads as TGTGCCAGCAGTGAGTGGGACAACCAAGAGACCCAGTACTTC. It yields the protein CASSEWDNQETQYF. Full variable domain (outside the CDR3, taken from reference TRBV2 and TRBJ2-5): EPEVTQTPSHQVTQMGQEVILRCVPISNHLYFYWYRQILGQKVEFLVSFYNNEISEKSEIFDDQFSVERPDGSNFTLKIRSTKLEDSAMYFCASSEWDNQETQYFGPGTRLLVL.

This clonotype was detected many times. V is TRBV5-6 and J is TRBJ2-6; perhaps TRBD1 as D (5 bases). The V and J ends lost 2 bases and 0 bases respectively, with 9 bases between them. CDR3 length: 16 amino acids. From germline, CDR1 is SGHDT and CDR2 YYEEEE. The CDR3 region has the DNA TGTGCCAGCAGCTTCCTGGGGCTCTCTGGGGCCAACGTCCTGACTTTC. This translates into CASSFLGLSGANVLTF.

This clonotype came up many times. V usage is TRBV4-3 and J usage is TRBJ2-2, with unresolved D. Between the trimmed V and J ends, which lost 0 bases and 0 bases, there was a span of 11 bases. This CDR3 spans 17 amino acids. Germline CDR1 reads LGHNA; CDR2 reads YSLEER. CDR3: CASSQDLAGANTGELFF. In nucleotides, the CDR3 is TGCGCCAGCAGCCAAGATCTTGCAGGTGCGAACACCGGGGAGCTGTTTTTT.

This clonotype was observed a few times. This chain links TRBV6-1 with TRBJ2-7, with 10 nucleotides matching TRBD1. There are 18 residues in the CDR3. Germline CDR1 is MNHNS and CDR2 is SASEGT. The ends lost 3 bases at V and 4 bases at J; junction bases unmatched: 15. The DNA of the CDR3 is TGTGCCAGCAGTGACCCAGACAGGGGGCTTAATAATGTTTACGAGCAGTACTTC. Its protein product is CASSDPDRGLNNVYEQYF.

This clonotype has at least ten counts. The V call is TRBV6-5, the J call TRBJ2-6; no reliable D call. Per germline, CDR1 MNHEY and CDR2 SVGAGI. This CDR3 spans 16 amino acids. Trimming took off 6 bases at V and 0 bases at J, with 12 bases between the two ends. The chain's CDR3 is CASREDGHSGANVLTF. The CDR3 region has the DNA TGTGCCAGCAGAGAGGACGGCCACTCTGGGGCCAACGTCCTGACTTTC.